This T cell receptor (beta chain) was captured in a study of T cells in Graves' hyperthyroidism and ophthalmopathy. Looking at the study overall: Staff took peripheral blood when the initial diagnosis was made, before any treatment began.

Newly diagnosed hyperthyroidism patients aged 18 to 65 years had disease lasting under 2 months. TCR beta CDR3 regions were amplified from RNA. The TCR CDR3 was amplified in a first-round RT-PCR using the HTBI primer set. Using its own MiXCR run on the multiplex PCR reads, TCRdb lists one record per CDR3 protein. The table lists over 650,000 distinct CDR3 sequences, about a sixth of them singletons, with roughly 8% in the top ten. The receptor's source is a man aged 18 to 35 with Graves' hyperthyroidism. The material sequenced was blood.

CDR3 DNA: TGTGCCAGCAGTTTCGCGGGGGAAGGAAACACCATATATTTT. Translation gives CASSFAGEGNTIYF. J is TRBJ1-3 and V is TRBV12-3 or TRBV12-4; maybe TRBD1 (5 bases). Trimming stripped 3 bases from V and 4 bases from J, with 10 bases between. The CDR3 consists of 14 residues.